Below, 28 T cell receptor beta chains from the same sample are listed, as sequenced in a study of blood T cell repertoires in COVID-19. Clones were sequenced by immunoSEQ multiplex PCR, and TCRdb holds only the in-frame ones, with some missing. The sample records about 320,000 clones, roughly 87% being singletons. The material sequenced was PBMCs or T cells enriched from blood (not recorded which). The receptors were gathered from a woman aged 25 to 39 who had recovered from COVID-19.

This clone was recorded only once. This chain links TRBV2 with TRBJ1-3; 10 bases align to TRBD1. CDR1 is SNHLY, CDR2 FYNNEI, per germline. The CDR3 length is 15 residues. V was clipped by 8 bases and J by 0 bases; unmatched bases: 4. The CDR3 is CASDDRGLSGNTIYF. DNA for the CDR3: TGTGCCAGCGACGACAGGGGGCTCTCTGGAAACACCATATATTTT. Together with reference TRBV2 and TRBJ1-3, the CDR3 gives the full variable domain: EPEVTQTPSHQVTQMGQEVILRCVPISNHLYFYWYRQILGQKVEFLVSFYNNEISEKSEIFDDQFSVERPDGSNFTLKIRSTKLEDSAMYFCASDDRGLSGNTIYFGEGSWLTVV.

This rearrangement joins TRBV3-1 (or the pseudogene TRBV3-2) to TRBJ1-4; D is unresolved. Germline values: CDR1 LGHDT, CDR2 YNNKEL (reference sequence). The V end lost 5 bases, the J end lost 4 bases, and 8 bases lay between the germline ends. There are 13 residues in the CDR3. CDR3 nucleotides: TGTGCCAGCAGCTTGCGGGGTAATGAAAAACTGTTTTTT. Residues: CASSLRGNEKLFF.

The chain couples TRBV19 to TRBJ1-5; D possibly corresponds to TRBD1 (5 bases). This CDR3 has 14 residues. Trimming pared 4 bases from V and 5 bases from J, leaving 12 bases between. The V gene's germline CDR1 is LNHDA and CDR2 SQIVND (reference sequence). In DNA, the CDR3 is TGTGCCAGTAGTACGCGTGGGGGGGATCAGCCCCAGCATTTT. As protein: CASSTRGGDQPQHF.

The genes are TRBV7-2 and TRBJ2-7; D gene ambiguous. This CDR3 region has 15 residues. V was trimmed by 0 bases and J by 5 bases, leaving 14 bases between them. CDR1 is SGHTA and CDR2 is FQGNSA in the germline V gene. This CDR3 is CASSLALRVSNEQYF. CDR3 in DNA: TGTGCCAGCAGCTTAGCTCTCCGGGTTTCCAACGAGCAGTACTTC.

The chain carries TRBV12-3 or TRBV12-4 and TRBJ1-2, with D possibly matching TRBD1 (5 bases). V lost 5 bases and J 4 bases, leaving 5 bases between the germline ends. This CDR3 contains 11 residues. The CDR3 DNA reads TGTGCCAGCAGTACAGGCTATGGCTACACCTTC. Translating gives CASSTGYGYTF.

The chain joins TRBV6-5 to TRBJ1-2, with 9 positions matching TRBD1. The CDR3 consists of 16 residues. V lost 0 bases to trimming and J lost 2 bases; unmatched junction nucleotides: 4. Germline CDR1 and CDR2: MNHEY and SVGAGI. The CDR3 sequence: CASSYSPGQGNYGYTF. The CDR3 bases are TGTGCCAGCAGTTACTCTCCGGGACAGGGAAACTATGGCTACACCTTC.

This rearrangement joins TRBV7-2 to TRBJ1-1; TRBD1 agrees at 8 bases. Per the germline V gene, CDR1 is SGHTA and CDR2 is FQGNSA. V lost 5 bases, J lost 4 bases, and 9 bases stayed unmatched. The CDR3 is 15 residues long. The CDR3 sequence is CASSPGITGGTEAFF. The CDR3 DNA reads TGTGCCAGCAGCCCGGGAATAACAGGGGGCACTGAAGCTTTCTTT.

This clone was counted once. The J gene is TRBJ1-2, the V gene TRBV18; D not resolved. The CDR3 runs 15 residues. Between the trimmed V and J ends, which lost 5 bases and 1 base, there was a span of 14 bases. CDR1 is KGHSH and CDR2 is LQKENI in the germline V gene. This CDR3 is CASSNLSGINYGYTF. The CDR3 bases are TGTGCCAGCTCAAACCTATCCGGGATTAACTATGGCTACACCTTC.

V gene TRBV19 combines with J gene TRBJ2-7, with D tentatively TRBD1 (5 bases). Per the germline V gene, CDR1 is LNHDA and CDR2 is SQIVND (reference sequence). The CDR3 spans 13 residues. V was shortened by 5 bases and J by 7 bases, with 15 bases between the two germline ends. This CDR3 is CASSLGLMGEQYF. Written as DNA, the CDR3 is TGTGCCAGTAGTCTGGGGCTGATGGGGGAGCAGTACTTC.

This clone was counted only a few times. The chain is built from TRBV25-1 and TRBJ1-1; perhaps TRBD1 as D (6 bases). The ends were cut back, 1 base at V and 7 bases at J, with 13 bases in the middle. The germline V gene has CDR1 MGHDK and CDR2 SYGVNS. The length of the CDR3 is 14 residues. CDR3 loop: CASSESGALNEAFF. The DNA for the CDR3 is TGTGCCAGCAGTGAATCAGGGGCTTTAAATGAAGCTTTCTTT.

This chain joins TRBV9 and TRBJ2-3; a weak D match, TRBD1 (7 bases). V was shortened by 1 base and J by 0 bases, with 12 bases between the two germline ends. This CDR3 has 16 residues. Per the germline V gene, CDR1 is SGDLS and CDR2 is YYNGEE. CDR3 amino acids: CASSVSGGRSTDTQYF. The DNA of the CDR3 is TGTGCCAGCAGCGTATCAGGGGGGCGTAGCACAGATACGCAGTATTTT.

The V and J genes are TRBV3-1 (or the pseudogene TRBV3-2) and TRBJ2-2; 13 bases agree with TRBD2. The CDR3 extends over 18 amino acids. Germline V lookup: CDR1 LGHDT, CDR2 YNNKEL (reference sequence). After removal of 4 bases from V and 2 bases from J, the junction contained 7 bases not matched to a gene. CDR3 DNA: TGTGCCAGCAGCCTGCTAAGACTAGCGGGGGGTAACACCGGGGAGCTGTTTTTT. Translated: CASSLLRLAGGNTGELFF.

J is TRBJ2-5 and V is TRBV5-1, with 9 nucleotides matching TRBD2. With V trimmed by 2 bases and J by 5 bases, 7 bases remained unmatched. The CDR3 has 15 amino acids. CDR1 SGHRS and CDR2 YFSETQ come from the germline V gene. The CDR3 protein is CASSFVSGGLETQYF. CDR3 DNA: TGCGCCAGCAGCTTTGTTAGCGGGGGCCTTGAGACCCAGTACTTC. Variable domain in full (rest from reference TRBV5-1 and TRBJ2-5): KAGVTQTPRYLIKTRGQQVTLSCSPISGHRSVSWYQQTPGQGLQFLFEYFSETQRNKGNFPGRFSGRQFSNSRSEMNVSTLELGDSALYLCASSFVSGGLETQYFGPGTRLLVL.

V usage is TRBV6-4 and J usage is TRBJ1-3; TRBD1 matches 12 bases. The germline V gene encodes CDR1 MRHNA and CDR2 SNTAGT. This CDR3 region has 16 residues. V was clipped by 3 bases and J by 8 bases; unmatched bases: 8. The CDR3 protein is CASSEVGTGGRDTIYF. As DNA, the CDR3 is TGTGCCAGCAGTGAGGTTGGGACAGGGGGCCGAGACACCATATATTTT.

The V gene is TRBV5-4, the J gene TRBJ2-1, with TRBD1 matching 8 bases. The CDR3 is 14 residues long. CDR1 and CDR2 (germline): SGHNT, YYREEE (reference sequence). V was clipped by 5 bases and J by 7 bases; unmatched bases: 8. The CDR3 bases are TGTGCCAGCAGTTCCTGGACAGGGCTAAATGAGCAGTTCTTC. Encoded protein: CASSSWTGLNEQFF.

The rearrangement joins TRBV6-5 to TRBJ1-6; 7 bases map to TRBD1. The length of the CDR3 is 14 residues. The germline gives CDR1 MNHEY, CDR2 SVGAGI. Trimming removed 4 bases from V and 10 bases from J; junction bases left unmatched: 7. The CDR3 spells CASSWGQKGSPLHF. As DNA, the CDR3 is TGTGCCAGCAGTTGGGGACAGAAAGGCTCACCCCTCCACTTT.

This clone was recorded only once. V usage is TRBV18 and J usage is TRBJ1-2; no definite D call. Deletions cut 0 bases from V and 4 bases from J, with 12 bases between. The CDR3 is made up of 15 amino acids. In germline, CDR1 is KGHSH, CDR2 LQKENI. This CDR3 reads CASSPPVPSIYGYTF. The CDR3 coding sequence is TGTGCCAGCTCACCACCCGTCCCGAGTATCTATGGCTACACCTTC.

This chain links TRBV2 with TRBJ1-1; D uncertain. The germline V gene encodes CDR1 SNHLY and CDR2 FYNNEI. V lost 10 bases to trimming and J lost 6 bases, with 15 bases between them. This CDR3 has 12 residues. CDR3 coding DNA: TGTGCCACCGCTACGGTTAGTCCTGAAGCTTTCTTT. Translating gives CATATVSPEAFF.

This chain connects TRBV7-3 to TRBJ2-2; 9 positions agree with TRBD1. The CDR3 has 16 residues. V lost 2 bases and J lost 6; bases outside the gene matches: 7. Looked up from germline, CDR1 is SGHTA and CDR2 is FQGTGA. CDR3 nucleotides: TGTGCCAGCAGCTTATTTTGGGACAGGGATTCCGGGGAGCTGTTTTTT. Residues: CASSLFWDRDSGELFF.

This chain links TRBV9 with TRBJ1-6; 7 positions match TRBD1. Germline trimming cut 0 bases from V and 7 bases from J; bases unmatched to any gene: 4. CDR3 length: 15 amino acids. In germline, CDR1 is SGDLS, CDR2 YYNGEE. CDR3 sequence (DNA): TGTGCCAGCAGCGTAGGTACAGGGGAGAATTCACCCCTCCACTTT. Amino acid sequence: CASSVGTGENSPLHF. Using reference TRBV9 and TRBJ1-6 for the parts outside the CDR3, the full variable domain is DSGVTQTPKHLITATGQRVTLRCSPRSGDLSVYWYQQSLDQGLQFLIQYYNGEERAKGNILERFSAQQFPDLHSELNLSSLELGDSALYFCASSVGTGENSPLHFGNGTRLTVT.

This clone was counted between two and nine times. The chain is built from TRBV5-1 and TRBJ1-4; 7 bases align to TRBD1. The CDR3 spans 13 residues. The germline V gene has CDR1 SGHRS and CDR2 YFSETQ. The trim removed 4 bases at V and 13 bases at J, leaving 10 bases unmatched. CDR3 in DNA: TGCGCCAGCAGCAAGGACAGGCCAGAGGTACTGTTTTTT. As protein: CASSKDRPEVLFF.

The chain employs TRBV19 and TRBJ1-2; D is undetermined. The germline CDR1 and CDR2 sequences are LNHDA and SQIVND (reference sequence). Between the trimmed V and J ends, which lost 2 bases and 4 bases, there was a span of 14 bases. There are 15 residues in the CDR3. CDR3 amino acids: CASSISQKVTYGYTF. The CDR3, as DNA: TGTGCCAGTAGTATATCACAGAAGGTTACCTATGGCTACACCTTC.

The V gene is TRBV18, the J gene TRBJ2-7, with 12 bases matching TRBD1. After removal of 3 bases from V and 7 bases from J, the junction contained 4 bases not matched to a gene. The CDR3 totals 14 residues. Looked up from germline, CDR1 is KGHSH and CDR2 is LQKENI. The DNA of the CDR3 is TGTGCCAGCTCACCGGGACAGGGGGCACTGGAGCAGTACTTC. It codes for CASSPGQGALEQYF. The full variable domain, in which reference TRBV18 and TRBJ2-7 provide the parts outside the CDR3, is NAGVMQNPRHLVRRRGQEARLRCSPMKGHSHVYWYRQLPEEGLKFMVYLQKENIIDESGMPKERFSAEFPKEGPSILRIQQVVRGDSAAYFCASSPGQGALEQYFGPGTRLTVT.

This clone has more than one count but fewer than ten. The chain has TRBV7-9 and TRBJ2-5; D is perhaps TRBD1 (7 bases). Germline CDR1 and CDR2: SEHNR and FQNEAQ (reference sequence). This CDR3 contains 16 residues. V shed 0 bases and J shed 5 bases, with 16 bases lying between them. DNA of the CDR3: TGTGCCAGCAGCTTAGCGAGTGGAGGGGGCCGTGAGACCCAGTACTTC. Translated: CASSLASGGGRETQYF.

The CDR3 spells CASSLQGRSGNTIYF. Written as DNA, the CDR3 is TGTGCCAGCAGCTTACAGGGGCGATCTGGAAACACCATATATTTT. The genes are TRBV7-2 and TRBJ1-3, with D possibly being TRBD1 (6 bases). V shed 2 bases and J shed 1 base, with 9 bases lying between them. This CDR3 comprises 15 residues. Germline CDR1 and CDR2: SGHTA and FQGNSA. Full variable domain (outside the CDR3, taken from reference TRBV7-2 and TRBJ1-3): GAGVSQSPSNKVTEKGKDVELRCDPISGHTALYWYRQSLGQGLEFLIYFQGNSAPDKSGLPSDRFSAERTGGSVSTLTIQRTQQEDSAVYLCASSLQGRSGNTIYFGEGSWLTVV.

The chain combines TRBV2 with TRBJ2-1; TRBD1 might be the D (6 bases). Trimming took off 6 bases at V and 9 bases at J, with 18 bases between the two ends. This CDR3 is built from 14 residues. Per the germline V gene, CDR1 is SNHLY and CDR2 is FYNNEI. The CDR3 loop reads CASRSQGRDAEQFF. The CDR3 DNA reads TGTGCCAGCAGATCCCAGGGGCGCGATGCTGAGCAGTTCTTC.

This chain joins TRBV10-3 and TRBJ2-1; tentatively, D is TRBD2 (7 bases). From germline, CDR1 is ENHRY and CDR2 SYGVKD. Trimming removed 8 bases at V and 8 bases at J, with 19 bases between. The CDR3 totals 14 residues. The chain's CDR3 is CAIGGRGVGYEQFF. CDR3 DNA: TGTGCCATCGGGGGGAGGGGGGTAGGCTATGAGCAGTTCTTC.

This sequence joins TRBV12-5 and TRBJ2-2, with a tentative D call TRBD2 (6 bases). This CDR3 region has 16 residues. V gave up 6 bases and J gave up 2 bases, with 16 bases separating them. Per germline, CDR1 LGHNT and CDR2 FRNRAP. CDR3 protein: CASGRFGGRNTGELFF. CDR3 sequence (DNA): TGTGCTAGTGGCCGTTTTGGAGGGAGAAACACCGGGGAGCTGTTTTTT.